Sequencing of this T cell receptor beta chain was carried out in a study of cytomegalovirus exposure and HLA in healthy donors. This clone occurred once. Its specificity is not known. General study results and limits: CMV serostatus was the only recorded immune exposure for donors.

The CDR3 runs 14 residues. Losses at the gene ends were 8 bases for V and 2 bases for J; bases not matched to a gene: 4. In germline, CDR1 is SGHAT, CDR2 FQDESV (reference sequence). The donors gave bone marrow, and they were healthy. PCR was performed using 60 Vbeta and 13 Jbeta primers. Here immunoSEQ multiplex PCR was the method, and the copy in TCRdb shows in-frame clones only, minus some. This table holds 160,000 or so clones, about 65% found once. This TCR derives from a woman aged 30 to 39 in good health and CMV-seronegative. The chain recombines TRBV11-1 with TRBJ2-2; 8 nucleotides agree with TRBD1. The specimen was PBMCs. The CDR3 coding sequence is TGTGCCAGCCAGGACAGGGAAAACACCGGGGAGCTGTTTTTT. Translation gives CASQDRENTGELFF.